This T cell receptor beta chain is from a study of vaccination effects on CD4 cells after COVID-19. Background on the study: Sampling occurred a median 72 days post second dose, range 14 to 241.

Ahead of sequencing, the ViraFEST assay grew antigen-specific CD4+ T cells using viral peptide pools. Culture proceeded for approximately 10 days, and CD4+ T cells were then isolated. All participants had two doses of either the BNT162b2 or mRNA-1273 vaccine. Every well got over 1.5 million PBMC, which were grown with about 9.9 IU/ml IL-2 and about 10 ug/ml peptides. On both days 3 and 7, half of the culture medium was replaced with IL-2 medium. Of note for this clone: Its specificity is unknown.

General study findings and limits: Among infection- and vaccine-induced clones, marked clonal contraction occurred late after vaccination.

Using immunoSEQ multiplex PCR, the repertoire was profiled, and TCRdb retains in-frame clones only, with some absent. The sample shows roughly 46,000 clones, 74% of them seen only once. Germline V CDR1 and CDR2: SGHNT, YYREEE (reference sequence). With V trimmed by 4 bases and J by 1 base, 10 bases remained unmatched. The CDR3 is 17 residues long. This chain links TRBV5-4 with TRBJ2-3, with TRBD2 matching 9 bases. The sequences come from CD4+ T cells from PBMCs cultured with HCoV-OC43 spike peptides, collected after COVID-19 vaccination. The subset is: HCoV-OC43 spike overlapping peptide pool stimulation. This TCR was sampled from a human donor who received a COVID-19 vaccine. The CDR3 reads CASSLPGAGGRTDTQYF. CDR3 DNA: TGTGCCAGCAGCCTCCCGGGGGCGGGGGGGCGCACAGATACGCAGTATTTT.